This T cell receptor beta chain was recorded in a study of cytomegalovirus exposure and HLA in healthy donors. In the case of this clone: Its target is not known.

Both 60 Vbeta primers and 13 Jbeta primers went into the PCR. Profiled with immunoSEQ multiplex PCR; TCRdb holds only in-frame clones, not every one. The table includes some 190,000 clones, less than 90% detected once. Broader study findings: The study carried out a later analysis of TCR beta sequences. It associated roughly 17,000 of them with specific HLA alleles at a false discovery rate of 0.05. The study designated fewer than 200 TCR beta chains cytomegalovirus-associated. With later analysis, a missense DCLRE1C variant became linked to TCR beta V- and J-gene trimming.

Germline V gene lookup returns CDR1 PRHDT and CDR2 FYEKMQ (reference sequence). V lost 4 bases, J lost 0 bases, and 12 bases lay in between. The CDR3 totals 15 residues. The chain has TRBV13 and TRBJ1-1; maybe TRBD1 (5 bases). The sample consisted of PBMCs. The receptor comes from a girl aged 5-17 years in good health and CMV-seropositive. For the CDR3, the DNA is TGTGCCAGCAGCTCCCACAGGTACATGAACACTGAAGCTTTCTTT. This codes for CASSSHRYMNTEAFF.